The entry below gives a single T cell receptor beta chain sequence along with its context. This sample is part of a study of shared clonotypes between healthy human individuals. Study background: Per donor, CD8 memory used one plate, CD8 naive used two, CD4 memory used three and CD4 naive used three.

The CDR3 loop spans 15 amino acids. J was trimmed by 3 bases and V by 4 bases; bases with no gene match: 6. Looked up from germline, CDR1 is SGDLS and CDR2 is YYNGEE. Deep-level running was used for the assay. Each subset's genomic DNA was shared equally among a number of immunoSEQ plates. The data were produced by immunoSEQ multiplex PCR, yet TCRdb's version contains in-frame clones alone and is incomplete. The table lists approximately 320,000 clones, around 87% of them singletons. The sample was memory CD8+ T cells sorted from blood. Subset in this sample: CD45RO+ cells pooled with CCR7-negative TemRA cells. V gene TRBV9 combines with J gene TRBJ2-7, with 11 nucleotides matching TRBD2. The receptor's source is a man younger than 35 in good health. CDR3 nucleotides: TGTGCCAGCAGCTCCCCTAGCGGGGGGAACTACGAGCAGTACTTC. It translates to CASSSPSGGNYEQYF. Combining the CDR3 with reference TRBV9 and TRBJ2-7 gives the whole variable domain DSGVTQTPKHLITATGQRVTLRCSPRSGDLSVYWYQQSLDQGLQFLIQYYNGEERAKGNILERFSAQQFPDLHSELNLSSLELGDSALYFCASSSPSGGNYEQYFGPGTRLTVT.